The table lists the clone carrying this TCR beta chain with many counts. As yet, its antigen is unknown. As for the cDNA, it was generated by 5'RACE with 10-nucleotide random UMIs. MiXCR was run by TCRdb on the 5' RACE reads, yielding one entry per CDR3 protein. The data contain 60,000 to 85,000 distinct CDR3 sequences, 5% to 6% of them seen just once; the ten biggest clones take up about 2%. The entry originates in a study of neurological immune-mediated disorders. Overall study findings and caveats: Phylogenetic grouping assigned the repertoires of 18 of 34 multiple sclerosis patients to one related-CDR3 cluster, which constitutes a possible signature.

Preparation of the unsorted libraries drew on 2 million PBMCs stored at -80 C. Germline V CDR1 and CDR2: SGHRS, YFSETQ. The CDR3 runs 16 residues. The germline V and J ends were trimmed by 7 bases and 1 base, with 17 bases remaining between them. This chain uses TRBV5-1 with TRBJ1-4; D remains unclear. The sequenced sample consisted of PBMCs. The sequence derives from a woman aged 25 to 39 with multiple sclerosis. DNA of the CDR3: TGCGCCAGCCTTGGGTCCCGAGAAGGAACTAATGAAAAACTGTTTTTT. It encodes CASLGSREGTNEKLFF.